This T cell receptor (beta chain) was profiled in a study of Graves' ophthalmopathy and Graves' hyperthyroidism (dated by TCRdb to 2016 to 2019). About the full investigation: Peripheral blood was collected at initial diagnosis, prior to any treatment. To tell Graves' ophthalmopathy apart from Graves' hyperthyroidism, and to predict which patients would progress to ophthalmopathy, the study relied on TCR beta repertoire signatures. In total, 135 blood samples were TCR-sequenced: 40 to 45 ophthalmopathy, some 75 hyperthyroidism and some 17 hyperthyroidism-to-ophthalmopathy patients. To explore V-J signatures that distinguish ophthalmopathy from hyperthyroidism, a discovery set of 100 patients was enrolled, made up of 43 with ophthalmopathy and under 65 with stable hyperthyroidism. The independent validation cohort included 18 hyperthyroidism patients plus 17 patients who later progressed from hyperthyroidism to ophthalmopathy. In five or six hyperthyroidism patients, the T-cell repertoires found in thyroid tissue were compared with those found in blood. Following sampling, methimazole starting at 30 mg daily was administered to hyperthyroidism patients, and high-dose intravenous methylprednisolone was administered to ophthalmopathy patients.

For repertoire sequencing, the TCR beta CDR3 regions were amplified from RNA transcripts. A first-round RT-PCR used HTBI primers with the Qiagen OneStep RT-PCR kit, followed by a second-round multiplex PCR, size selection and purification. Libraries were sequenced paired-end with 100 bp reads on an Illumina HiSeq2000. Turning to the authors' computational methods: SOAPnuke was used for read processing, and reads with adapters, uncalled bases, a mean Phred below 15, or no exact constant-primer or identifier match were discarded. High-quality paired reads were merged with COPE v1.2.5. Each unique nucleotide sequence was defined as a clonotype, and clonotypes were aligned to IMGT TRB V, D and J references with MiTCR v1.1. Only V-J combinations with frequency above 0.0001 were analysed, covering over 98% of repertoires. A TCR clonal expansion and chaos score per V-J combination was defined as the ratio of F50 clonal expansion to chaos observed in the TCRdist matrix. Welch's t-statistics and random forest were used to reduce the features to about 14 V-J combinations, which were then used as input to a naive Bayes classifier. The Morisita-Horn index was used to measure how similar the thyroid and blood repertoires were. The public reads were reanalyzed by TCRdb: fastp trimming at Q25, MiXCR alignment, in-frame beta chains only. Every CDR3 protein is listed once, alongside the most common genes and DNA of its rows. For this entry, the V and J calls and clone size follow TCRdb and not the study's own pipeline. Here the sample has under 350,000 distinct CDR3 sequences; roughly 17% occur a single time. The ten largest clones take up about 12% of the sample.

Notes on this clonotype: Its specific antigen is unknown. No much larger clonotype is one base removed from it; base qualities were not supplied.

The CDR3 contains 15 residues, cysteine and phenylalanine counted. Solely the CDR3 DNA is kept, with 45 bases framed from the first base. CDR1 and CDR2 were assigned from the germline V gene (reference sequence) as DFQATT and SNEGSKA. Trimming costs V 6 bases and J 2 bases, and their ends lie 20 bases apart. What the authors observed across the whole study: In validation, the model predicted ophthalmopathy progression with roughly 68% sensitivity and roughly 72% specificity; some twelve predicted patients were CT-confirmed with GO in a median of around 6 months. Most expanded thyroid clonotypes with a frequency above 0.001 also appeared in blood, which suggests that blood repertoires may reflect the immune response in the thyroid. The 13-signature model separated ophthalmopathy from stable hyperthyroidism with approximately 85% sensitivity and approximately 83% specificity in cross-validation, and 80%/75% in the test set. No statistical method was used to predetermine the sample size, and group allocation was not hidden from the investigators.

Patients with ophthalmopathy had moderately to severely active disease, with a Clinical Activity Score of 3 or more, a NOSPECS grade of 4 or more, and a disease duration of less than 3 months. Patients with other autoimmune diseases, uncontrolled infections, pregnancy or lactation were excluded. Diagnosis was based on clinical symptoms, serum thyroxine, TRAb, thyroid ultrasound and orbital computed tomography. PBMCs were isolated from more than 8 ml of fresh peripheral blood by Ficoll-Paque density gradient centrifugation. Trizol reagent was used to extract the total RNA, and its quality was then checked on an Agilent 2100 Bioanalyzer.

Sequencing was performed on peripheral blood. This receptor was taken from an adult man with Graves' ophthalmopathy. The sequence is built from TRBV20-1 and TRBJ2-7, with a tentative D call of TRBD1 or TRBD2, each matching 6 bases. This receptor has the CDR3 CSAPRPRGPTYEQYF. The nucleotide sequence reads as follows: TGCAGTGCCCCACGGCCCCGGGGGCCGACCTACGAGCAGTACTTC.